These 17 T cell receptor beta chains were all obtained from the same sample, sequenced in a study of OX40 agonist ivuxolimab in advanced cancers. Produced via immunoSEQ multiplex PCR; TCRdb's table is partial and in-frame only. The sample has about 110,000 clones, 90% seen once. This material consisted of CD4+ or CD8+ T cells sorted from blood, taken in a trial of the OX40 agonist ivuxolimab. The receptors derive from an adult with an advanced solid tumor such as melanoma, head and neck, liver or kidney cancer.

This sequence joins TRBV6-1 and TRBJ2-3; D may be TRBD1 or TRBD2 (6 bases each). Germline V gene sequence: CDR1 MNHNS, CDR2 SASEGT. Trimming took 11 bases from V and 5 from J, leaving 23 bases between them. The CDR3 loop spans 15 amino acids. Written as DNA, the CDR3 is TGTGCCGAAGGGGGGACGAGAGGGGTGGGAGATACGCAGTATTTT. Translation: CAEGGTRGVGDTQYF.

This clone was found once. This sequence joins TRBV5-1 and TRBJ2-7; D tentatively reads TRBD1 or TRBD2 (5 bases each). Trimming took 4 bases from V and 6 from J, leaving 11 bases between them. Germline V gives CDR1 SGHRS, CDR2 YFSETQ. CDR3 length: 12 residues. In DNA form, the CDR3 reads TGCGCCAGCAGCATAGATGGGGGCGAGCAGTACTTC. Translation gives CASSIDGGEQYF.

The chain employs TRBV6-5 and TRBJ1-4; no clear D. Germline V CDR1 and CDR2: MNHEY, SVGAGI. V shed 0 bases and J shed 4 bases, with 6 bases lying between them. CDR3 length: 14 amino acids. The CDR3 is CASSYSTVNEKLFF. The CDR3 DNA follows: TGTGCCAGCAGTTACTCGACCGTTAATGAAAAACTGTTTTTT.

The sample holds one count of this clone. This chain links TRBV29-1 with TRBJ2-3, with a weak D call TRBD1 (6 bases). Germline V gene sequence: CDR1 SQVTM, CDR2 ANQGSEA. Trimming took 5 bases from V and 0 from J, leaving 18 bases between them. The CDR3 contains 16 residues. The CDR3 region is CSVSHEGTTSTDTQYF. CDR3 DNA: TGCAGCGTTTCTCACGAGGGGACAACTAGCACAGATACGCAGTATTTT.

The chain joins TRBV6-6 to TRBJ1-3; D unresolved. Trimming removed 5 bases at V and 9 bases at J, with 14 bases between. This CDR3 contains 13 residues. CDR1 and CDR2 (germline): MNHNY, SVGAGI (reference sequence). DNA for the CDR3: TGTGCCAGCAGTCCCAGAACAGTCCCCACCATATATTTT. This encodes CASSPRTVPTIYF.

This clone was seen once. This chain connects TRBV5-1 to TRBJ1-6, with a weak D call TRBD1 (6 bases). Germline V gene sequence: CDR1 SGHRS, CDR2 YFSETQ. V dropped 0 bases and J dropped 7 bases, with 8 bases sitting between them. This CDR3 contains 14 residues. The CDR3 reads CASSLDRENSPLHF. The CDR3 nucleotides read TGCGCCAGCAGCTTGGACAGGGAGAATTCACCCCTCCACTTT.

V is TRBV5-1 and J is TRBJ1-2; tentative D call: TRBD1 (5 bases). The CDR3 contains 13 residues. From germline, CDR1 is SGHRS and CDR2 YFSETQ. V dropped 2 bases and J dropped 6 bases, with 11 bases sitting between them. As DNA, the CDR3 is TGCGCCAGCAGCTTTGGGGGAGTCAATGGCTACACCTTC. The encoded protein is CASSFGGVNGYTF.

J is TRBJ2-3 and V is TRBV4-1, with 8 bases aligning to TRBD2. After removal of 2 bases from V and 1 base from J, the junction contained 8 bases not matched to a gene. Germline V gene data show CDR1 as MGHRA and CDR2 as YSYEKL. The CDR3 totals 17 residues. The CDR3 DNA is TGCGCCAGCAGCCAAACACTGGGACTAGGAGGCACAGATACGCAGTATTTT. Translating gives CASSQTLGLGGTDTQYF.

V and J are TRBV11-1 and TRBJ1-6, with TRBD1 as a possible D gene (5 bases). CDR3 size: 16 residues. Germline lookup yields CDR1 SGHAT and CDR2 FQDESV (reference sequence). Deletions cut 4 bases from V and 0 bases from J, with 10 bases between. The CDR3 loop is CASSSGTLSYNSPLHF. The CDR3 DNA sequence: TGTGCCAGCAGCTCCGGGACCCTCTCCTATAATTCACCCCTCCACTTT.

The chain carries TRBV19 and TRBJ1-1; D might be TRBD1 (6 bases). Germline values: CDR1 LNHDA, CDR2 SQIVND (reference sequence). The CDR3 extends over 13 amino acids. Deletions cut 3 bases from V and 10 bases from J, with 15 bases between. DNA for the CDR3: TGTGCCAGTAGTATCGCATTGGGACAAGGAGCTTTCTTT. Residues: CASSIALGQGAFF.

V is TRBV28 and J is TRBJ2-7, with D tentatively TRBD1 (6 bases). The CDR3 sequence is 16 residues long. V gave up 7 bases and J gave up 0 bases, with 19 bases separating them. Germline V gene lookup returns CDR1 MDHEN and CDR2 SYDVKM. The DNA for the CDR3 is TGTGCCAGCATTCCCCAAAAACTGGACAGCTCCTACGAGCAGTACTTC. Its protein is CASIPQKLDSSYEQYF.

The chain carries TRBV18 and TRBJ2-2; the D is unclear. CDR3 length equals 14 residues. The germline V gene encodes CDR1 KGHSH and CDR2 LQKENI. The ends were cut back, 3 bases at V and 6 bases at J, with 11 bases in the middle. For the CDR3, the DNA is TGTGCCAGCTCACCCCCCAAGTTCGCCGGGGAGCTGTTTTTT. It translates to CASSPPKFAGELFF.

The V call is TRBV7-3, the J call TRBJ2-5; TRBD2 matches at 14 bases. The germline V gene has CDR1 SGHTA and CDR2 FQGTGA. Germline trimming cut 4 bases from V and 5 bases from J; bases unmatched to any gene: 3. The CDR3 extends over 15 amino acids. The CDR3 protein is CASSSGLAGVETQYF. The CDR3 coding sequence is TGTGCCAGCAGCTCGGGACTAGCGGGGGTGGAGACCCAGTACTTC.

The chain joins TRBV7-9 to TRBJ2-3, with a possible D match to TRBD2 (5 bases). In germline, CDR1 is SEHNR, CDR2 FQNEAQ (reference sequence). The length of the CDR3 is 13 residues. Trimming took off 3 bases at V and 2 bases at J, with 6 bases between the two ends. The CDR3 nucleotides read TGTGCCAGCAGCTTCGGGGTCACAGATACGCAGTATTTT. Encoded protein: CASSFGVTDTQYF. Full variable domain (rest looked up from reference TRBV7-9 and TRBJ2-3): DTGVSQNPRHKITKRGQNVTFRCDPISEHNRLYWYRQTLGQGPEFLTYFQNEAQLEKSRLLSDRFSAERPKGSFSTLEIQRTEQGDSAMYLCASSFGVTDTQYFGPGTRLTVL.

The count of this clone is one. The V gene is TRBV6-6, the J gene TRBJ1-6; possible D gene TRBD1, 5 bases. The ends were cut back, 4 bases at V and 7 bases at J, with 14 bases in the middle. Germline loops: CDR1 MNHNY, CDR2 SVGAGI (reference sequence). The CDR3 covers 15 residues. The CDR3 spells CASSLDSRVNSPLHF. The CDR3 DNA reads TGTGCCAGCAGTTTAGACTCCAGGGTAAATTCACCCCTCCACTTT.

V gene TRBV6-5 combines with J gene TRBJ1-1, with 8 bases aligning to TRBD1. Looked up from germline, CDR1 is MNHEY and CDR2 is SVGAGI. This CDR3 has 13 residues. J lost 9 bases, V lost 4 bases, and 7 bases had no gene match. This CDR3 reads CASSSFRDRKAFF. The DNA of the CDR3 is TGTGCCAGCAGTTCTTTCCGGGACAGGAAAGCTTTCTTT.

The table lists this clone with a few counts. V usage is TRBV21-1 and J usage is TRBJ1-2. TRBV21-1 is assigned pseudogene status. The CDR3 covers 15 residues. In DNA form, the CDR3 reads TGTGCCAGCAGCAAAAAAGGGGGGCGCAACTATGGCTACACCTTC. As protein: CASSKKGGRNYGYTF.